Listed below are T cell receptor beta chains from one sample, sequenced in a study of control samples from healthy donors and cancer patients. Method: immunoSEQ multiplex PCR; TCRdb's copy keeps in-frame clones and lacks some. The sample holds some 98,000 clones, about 81% seen once. The source material was PBMCs. These receptor sequences come from a man aged 70-80 years with lung cancer. CDR3s include the opening cysteine and the closing phenylalanine or tryptophan. D genes are given only for firm matches. Clone size is stated in some rows and not others, as once, few, many or a class when expanded.

V gene	clone size	D gene	J gene	CDR3 protein	CDR3 DNA
TRBV6-5	once	-	TRBJ2-3	CASSYSAGSTDTQYF	TGTGCCAGCAGTTACTCGGCAGGTAGCACAGATACGCAGTATTTT
TRBV30	-	-	TRBJ2-2	CAWSVWAGSGPGELFF	TGTGCCTGGAGTGTGTGGGCGGGGTCAGGCCCCGGGGAGCTGTTTTTT
TRBV6-2/TRBV6-3	once	-	TRBJ2-7	CASSSRGTRTTEQYF	TGTGCCAGCAGTTCTCGCGGGACACGGACCACGGAGCAGTACTTC
TRBV2	-	TRBD1	TRBJ2-1	CASSKGQGPYYNEQFF	TGTGCCAGCTCGAAGGGACAGGGCCCATACTACAATGAGCAGTTCTTC
TRBV18	-	-	TRBJ1-2	CASSPDTNYGYTF	TGTGCCAGCTCACCCGACACTAACTATGGCTACACCTTC
TRBV6-5	-	-	TRBJ1-2	CASSRQEGVDGYTF	TGTGCCAGCAGCAGACAGGAAGGGGTAGACGGCTACACCTTC
TRBV12-5	-	-	TRBJ2-6	CASGFRQGSSRSGANVLTF	TGTGCTAGTGGTTTTCGGCAGGGTAGTTCCCGCTCTGGGGCCAACGTCCTGACTTTC
TRBV5-8	-	-	TRBJ1-1	CASSSPAPEAFF	TGTGCCAGCAGCTCCCCTGCACCTGAAGCTTTCTTT
TRBV7-8	-	-	TRBJ2-7	CASSLGVEGGSYEQYF	TGTGCCAGCAGCTTAGGAGTGGAGGGGGGGTCCTACGAGCAGTACTTC
TRBV19	-	-	TRBJ1-4	CASSLVATNEKLFF	TGTGCCAGTAGCCTAGTTGCAACTAATGAAAAACTGTTTTTT
TRBV3-1/TRBV3-2	-	-	TRBJ2-1	CASSGSRNEQFF	TGTGCCAGCAGTGGGAGCCGCAATGAGCAGTTCTTC
TRBV3-1/TRBV3-2	-	TRBD2	TRBJ2-3	CASSQVGTSSDTQYF	TGTGCCAGCAGCCAAGTAGGGACTAGTTCAGATACGCAGTATTTT
TRBV18	-	-	TRBJ1-1	CASSPGRQNTEAFF	TGTGCCAGCTCACCGGGACGGCAGAACACTGAAGCTTTCTTT
TRBV5-1	-	TRBD1	TRBJ1-3	CASRRETGTSGNTIYF	TGCGCCAGCAGACGAGAGACAGGGACCTCTGGAAACACCATATATTTT
TRBV7-9	-	TRBD2	TRBJ2-7	CASSLGLAGGAYEQYF	TGTGCCAGCAGCTTGGGACTAGCGGGGGGAGCCTACGAGCAGTACTTC
TRBV10-1	-	TRBD2	TRBJ2-1	CASSPGTSGGLRYNEQFF	TGCGCCAGCAGTCCCGGGACTAGCGGGGGGCTCCGCTACAATGAGCAGTTCTTC
TRBV10-3	few	-	TRBJ2-5	CAISESILGSQETQYF	TGTGCCATCAGTGAGTCGATATTGGGCAGCCAAGAGACCCAGTACTTC
TRBV6-6	-	-	TRBJ2-7	CASSSPSTGITYEQYF	TGTGCCAGCAGTTCGCCTTCGACCGGGATTACCTACGAGCAGTACTTC
TRBV9	-	TRBD1	TRBJ1-1	CASSPGQGLPAFF	TGTGCCAGCAGCCCAGGACAGGGTCTTCCAGCTTTCTTT
TRBV7-9	-	TRBD2	TRBJ2-1	CASSSRTSGGYEQFF	TGTGCCAGCAGCTCCCGGACTAGCGGGGGGTATGAGCAGTTCTTC
TRBV12-3/TRBV12-4	-	-	TRBJ2-1	CASSWGYNEQFF	TGTGCCAGCAGTTGGGGTTACAATGAGCAGTTCTTC
TRBV7-3	-	TRBD1	TRBJ2-3	CASSLNGQGPDTQYF	TGTGCCAGCAGCTTAAATGGACAGGGCCCAGATACGCAGTATTTT
TRBV3-1/TRBV3-2	few	-	TRBJ1-3	CASSPDTRNTIYF	TGTGCCAGCAGCCCGGACACCCGAAACACCATATATTTT
TRBV5-5	-	-	TRBJ1-2	CASSLAAANYGYTF	TGTGCCAGCAGCTTGGCTGCAGCTAACTATGGCTACACCTTC
TRBV5-6	few	-	TRBJ1-2	CASSLLEVYGYTF	TGTGCCAGCAGCTTGCTGGAGGTTTATGGCTACACCTTC
TRBV5-4	few	-	TRBJ2-2	CASSYEFGLAGTGELFF	TGTGCCAGCAGCTACGAGTTCGGCCTAGCCGGAACCGGGGAGCTGTTTTTT
TRBV9	-	TRBD1	TRBJ2-5	CASSVGTGGAETQYF	TGTGCCAGCAGCGTCGGGACAGGGGGCGCGGAGACCCAGTACTTC
TRBV7-7	-	-	TRBJ2-3	CASSLAQGSTDTQYF	TGTGCTAGCAGCTTAGCACAGGGCAGCACAGATACGCAGTATTTT
TRBV6-1	-	TRBD1	TRBJ1-6	CASSASRGRQANAYNSPLHF	TGTGCCAGCAGTGCATCAAGGGGGCGACAGGCCAATGCCTATAATTCACCCCTCCACTTT
TRBV10-3	-	TRBD1	TRBJ2-5	CAISGRTGTLGETQYF	TGTGCCATCAGTGGCCGGACAGGGACCCTCGGCGAGACCCAGTACTTC
TRBV5-1	-	TRBD1	TRBJ1-6	CASSSGQGDSPLHF	TGCGCCAGCAGCTCGGGACAGGGGGATTCACCCCTCCACTTT
TRBV19	-	-	TRBJ1-4	CASSIAEKLFF	TGTGCCAGTAGTATAGCAGAAAAACTGTTTTTT
TRBV27	-	TRBD1	TRBJ1-1	CASSLPGGVEAFF	TGTGCCAGCAGTTTACCAGGGGGAGTTGAAGCTTTCTTT
TRBV29-1	-	-	TRBJ1-4	CSVGSGVRGEKLFF	TGCAGCGTTGGATCCGGGGTGCGTGGGGAAAAACTGTTTTTT
TRBV14	-	-	TRBJ2-7	CASSQRRGTYEQYF	TGTGCCAGCAGCCAAAGACGGGGGACCTACGAGCAGTACTTC
TRBV6-5	once	-	TRBJ1-1	CASRGPVGGEAFF	TGTGCCAGCAGGGGACCTGTTGGGGGCGAAGCTTTCTTT
TRBV11-2	-	-	TRBJ1-1	CASSSTMVTNMNTEAFF	TGTGCCAGCAGCTCCACGATGGTGACAAACATGAACACTGAAGCTTTCTTT
TRBV7-9	-	-	TRBJ2-6	CASSPGNPGANVLTF	TGTGCCAGCAGCCCAGGGAATCCTGGGGCCAACGTCCTGACTTTC
TRBV5-6	-	TRBD2	TRBJ2-5	CASSLGAGGLQETQYF	TGTGCCAGCAGCTTGGGGGCCGGGGGGTTACAAGAGACCCAGTACTTC
TRBV27	-	-	TRBJ1-2	CASSPDGARYYGYTF	TGTGCCAGCAGTCCCGATGGGGCGCGGTATTATGGCTACACCTTC
TRBV7-3	-	-	TRBJ2-2	CASNSGASTGELFF	TGTGCCAGCAACTCAGGGGCCTCCACCGGGGAGCTGTTTTTT
TRBV10-1	-	TRBD1	TRBJ1-1	CASSTGGPAEAFF	TGCGCCAGCAGCACAGGGGGTCCAGCTGAAGCTTTCTTT
TRBV7-2	-	-	TRBJ1-2	CASSASQAGYTF	TGTGCCAGCAGCGCCTCCCAAGCTGGCTACACCTTC
TRBV5-1	-	-	TRBJ1-3	CASSLAGVGNTIYF	TGCGCCAGCAGCTTGGCAGGGGTCGGAAACACCATATATTTT
TRBV10-1	few	-	TRBJ1-2	CASSESGPRGYTF	TGCGCCAGCAGTGAGTCTGGCCCCCGTGGCTACACCTTC
TRBV9	-	TRBD1	TRBJ2-7	CASSVAGTGTGEQYF	TGTGCCAGCAGCGTAGCCGGGACAGGGACTGGCGAGCAGTACTTC
TRBV7-3	-	-	TRBJ1-2	CASSLTGYYGYTF	TGTGCCAGCAGCTTAACAGGGTACTATGGCTACACCTTC
TRBV7-9	-	-	TRBJ1-1	CASSGEQAGDAFF	TGTGCCAGCAGCGGTGAGCAAGCCGGGGACGCTTTCTTT
TRBV6-5	-	TRBD1	TRBJ1-2	CASKGPGGAKSGYTF	TGTGCCAGCAAGGGTCCAGGGGGCGCTAAGTCCGGCTACACCTTC
TRBV10-2	-	TRBD2	TRBJ2-7	CASSDAQGGEQYF	TGCGCCAGCAGTGACGCTCAGGGAGGGGAGCAGTACTTC
TRBV30	-	-	TRBJ1-1	CAYEPGGQASAFF	TGTGCCTATGAACCTGGGGGTCAGGCTTCAGCTTTCTTT
TRBV4-1	-	TRBD1	TRBJ2-1	CASSQDWGQGNPSSYNEQFF	TGCGCCAGCAGCCAAGATTGGGGACAGGGGAACCCTTCCTCCTACAATGAGCAGTTCTTC
TRBV3-1/TRBV3-2	once	-	TRBJ1-2	CASSQRGSGYTF	TGTGCCAGCAGCCAAAGGGGCAGTGGCTACACCTTC
TRBV5-6	-	TRBD1	TRBJ1-5	CASSLGQGLRQPQHF	TGTGCCAGCAGCTTGGGACAGGGGTTACGACAGCCCCAGCATTTT
TRBV2	-	TRBD2	TRBJ2-2	CASRRLAGDTGELFF	TGTGCCAGCAGAAGACTAGCGGGGGACACCGGGGAGCTGTTTTTT
TRBV24-1	-	TRBD2	TRBJ2-1	CATSDLGRGGSYNEQFF	TGTGCCACCAGTGATTTGGGGCGGGGGGGTTCCTACAATGAGCAGTTCTTC